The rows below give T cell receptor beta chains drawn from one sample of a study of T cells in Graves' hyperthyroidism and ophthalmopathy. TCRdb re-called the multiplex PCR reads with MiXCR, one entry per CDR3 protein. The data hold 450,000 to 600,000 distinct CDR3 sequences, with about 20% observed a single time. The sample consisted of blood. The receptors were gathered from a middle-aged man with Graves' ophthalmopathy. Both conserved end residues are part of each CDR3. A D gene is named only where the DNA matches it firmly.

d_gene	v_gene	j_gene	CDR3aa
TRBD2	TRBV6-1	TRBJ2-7	CASSEREATEQYF
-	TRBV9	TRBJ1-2	CASSVPREGYTF
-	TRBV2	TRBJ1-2	CAGGGGASYGYTF
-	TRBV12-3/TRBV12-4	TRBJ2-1	CASRPPSTRQFF
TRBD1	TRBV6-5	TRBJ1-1	CASSYPGQGATEAFF
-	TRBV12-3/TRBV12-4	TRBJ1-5	CASSTRDSFDQPQHF
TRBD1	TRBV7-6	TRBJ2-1	CASSLRGTGDRNEQFF
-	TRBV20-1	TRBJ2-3	CSARPDTQYF
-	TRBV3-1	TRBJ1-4	CASSEGTSPKLFF
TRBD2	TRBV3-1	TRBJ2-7	CASGLPPSGGAFSYEQYF